One sample yielded the 9 T cell receptor beta chains listed below, sequenced in a study of cytomegalovirus exposure and HLA in healthy donors. PCR amplification relied on 60 Vbeta primers (plus 13 Jbeta primers). Here immunoSEQ multiplex PCR was the method, and the copy in TCRdb shows in-frame clones only, minus some. The profile covers roughly 150,000 clones, with 70% to 80% appearing a single time and around 15% taken by the ten largest. Sequencing was carried out using PBMCs. The receptors were sampled from a woman between 40 and 50 years old in good health and CMV-seronegative.

The gene calls are TRBV28 and TRBJ1-2; D is perhaps TRBD1 (6 bases). CDR1 and CDR2 from the germline V gene are MDHEN and SYDVKM. This CDR3 is 16 amino acids long. The ends were cut back, 4 bases at V and 3 bases at J, with 18 bases in the middle. The CDR3: CASSSGGGAFHYGYTF. In nucleotides, the CDR3 is TGTGCCAGCAGTTCAGGAGGGGGGGCATTCCACTATGGCTACACCTTC.

The chain links TRBV4-3 to TRBJ2-7; D is perhaps TRBD2 (5 bases). CDR1 is LGHNA and CDR2 is YSLEER in the germline V gene. V lost 1 base and J 4 bases, leaving 8 bases between the germline ends. The length of the CDR3 is 13 residues. DNA of the CDR3: TGCGCCAGCAGCCAAGGAACGGGGTACGAGCAGTACTTC. This gives the protein CASSQGTGYEQYF.

CDR3 DNA: TGTGCCAGCAGCGCGGGGTACGGAGATAATCAGCCCCAGCATTTT. Its translation is CASSAGYGDNQPQHF. This rearrangement joins TRBV9 to TRBJ1-5; no definite D call. Germline CDR1 SGDLS, CDR2 YYNGEE. With 3 bases removed from V and 4 bases from J, the gap between germline ends came to 14 bases. This CDR3 comprises 15 residues.

V usage is TRBV4-3 and J usage is TRBJ2-7; perhaps TRBD1 as D (6 bases). The CDR3 contains 13 residues. Trimming took off 4 bases at V and 12 bases at J, with 19 bases between the two ends. CDR1 LGHNA and CDR2 YSLEER come from the germline V gene. The CDR3 reads CASSLGVGAVRYF. In DNA, the CDR3 is TGCGCCAGCAGCCTAGGGGTGGGGGCGGTTCGGTACTTC.

The chain uses TRBV28 and TRBJ1-3, with 11 bases identical to TRBD1. This CDR3 is 15 amino acids long. In germline, CDR1 is MDHEN, CDR2 SYDVKM. Trimming removed 5 bases from V and 4 bases from J; junction bases left unmatched: 4. The CDR3 DNA reads as TGTGCCAGCAGTCGGACAGGGGGCACGGGAAACACCATATATTTT. It is translated as CASSRTGGTGNTIYF.

V gene TRBV5-1 combines with J gene TRBJ2-5, with no clear D. CDR3 size: 15 residues. Germline CDR1 reads SGHRS; CDR2 reads YFSETQ. V was shortened by 0 bases and J by 10 bases, with 19 bases between the two germline ends. CDR3 sequence reads: CASSLALGPSQIQYF. CDR3 DNA: TGCGCCAGCAGCTTGGCATTGGGCCCCAGCCAGATCCAGTACTTC.

This sequence joins TRBV4-1 and TRBJ2-1, with TRBD2 matching 14 bases. After removal of 4 bases from V and 8 bases from J, the junction contained 4 bases not matched to a gene. The CDR3 is 15 amino acids. Germline V gene lookup returns CDR1 MGHRA and CDR2 YSYEKL. CDR3 amino acids: CASSPTSGGADEQFF. CDR3 nucleotides: TGCGCCAGCAGCCCGACTAGCGGGGGGGCCGATGAGCAGTTCTTC.

J is TRBJ2-1 and V is TRBV7-2, with 13 positions matching TRBD2. The CDR3 is made up of 15 amino acids. J lost 10 bases, V lost 7 bases, and 10 bases had no gene match. CDR1 is SGHTA, CDR2 FQGNSA, per germline. CDR3 nucleotide sequence: TGTGCCAGCACCACTAGCGGGGGGGCCGTATCCGAGCAGTTCTTC. Its translation: CASTTSGGAVSEQFF.

The chain is built from TRBV10-3 and TRBJ1-2, with a tentative D call TRBD1 (6 bases). V was pared by 4 bases and J by 6 bases, with 12 bases between. The CDR3 runs 13 residues. Germline CDR1 reads ENHRY; CDR2 reads SYGVKD. Here the CDR3 DNA reads TGTGCCATCAGTGTGCCAGGGGTTGATGGCTACACCTTC. Its protein is CAISVPGVDGYTF.